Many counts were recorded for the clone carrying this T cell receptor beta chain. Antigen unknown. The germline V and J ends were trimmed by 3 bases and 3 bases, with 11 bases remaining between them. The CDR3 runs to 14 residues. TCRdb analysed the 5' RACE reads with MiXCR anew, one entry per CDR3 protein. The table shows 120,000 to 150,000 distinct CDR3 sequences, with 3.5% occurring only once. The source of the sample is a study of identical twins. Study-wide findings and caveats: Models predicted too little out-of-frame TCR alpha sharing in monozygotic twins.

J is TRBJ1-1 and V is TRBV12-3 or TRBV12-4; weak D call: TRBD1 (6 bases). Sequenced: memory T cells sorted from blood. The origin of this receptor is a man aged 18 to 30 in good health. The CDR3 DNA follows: TGTGCCAGCAGTTTGGGGGGCTCGGACACTGAAGCTTTCTTT. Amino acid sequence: CASSLGGSDTEAFF.